This T cell receptor (beta chain) was documented in a study of blood T cell repertoires in COVID-19. Looking at the study overall: The study drew acute and convalescent COVID-19 samples from the United States, Italy and Spain.

CDR1 is LNHDA, CDR2 SQIVND, per germline (reference sequence). Trimming took 7 bases from V and 0 from J, leaving 10 bases between them. CDR3 length: 15 amino acids. Measured with immunoSEQ multiplex PCR; TCRdb has only the in-frame clones, and not every one. The profile shows about 150,000 clones, roughly 80% of them singletons. The chain links TRBV19 to TRBJ1-6, with D possibly TRBD1 on 5 matching bases. The TCR was taken from a woman aged 55-70 years with acute or convalescent COVID-19. Sample: peripheral blood. The CDR3 is CASKTASSYNSPLHF. The CDR3 bases are TGTGCCAGTAAGACAGCGAGCTCCTATAATTCACCCCTCCACTTT.